This is a list of T cell receptor beta chains from one sample in a study of cytomegalovirus exposure and HLA in healthy donors. Profiled with immunoSEQ multiplex PCR; TCRdb holds only in-frame clones, not every one. The sample consists of approximately 150,000 clones, roughly 86% of them appearing once. Sequencing input: PBMCs. Source of these receptors: a man aged 18-30 years in good health and CMV-seropositive. Each CDR3 is given without its conserved first and last residue. Fields, in order: CDR3 length, D gene, V gene, CDR3 protein. D genes are given only for firm matches.

CDR3 length: 12; D gene: NA; V gene: TRBV12-5; CDR3 protein: ASGLNSPNTEAF
CDR3 length: 13; D gene: NA; V gene: TRBV6-1; CDR3 protein: ASSEREGSGQPQH
CDR3 length: 13; D gene: NA; V gene: TRBV25-1; CDR3 protein: ASSETGVSGNEQF
CDR3 length: 12; D gene: NA; V gene: TRBV5-1; CDR3 protein: ASSEDSLNTEAF
CDR3 length: 11; D gene: NA; V gene: TRBV30; CDR3 protein: AWSGGGTYEQY
CDR3 length: 14; D gene: TRBD2; V gene: TRBV19; CDR3 protein: ASSIEGGRDFDTQY
CDR3 length: 13; D gene: TRBD1; V gene: TRBV6-6; CDR3 protein: ASSYRTGGSYEQY
CDR3 length: 14; D gene: TRBD2; V gene: TRBV5-1; CDR3 protein: ASSVGLAGGRNEQF
CDR3 length: 13; D gene: NA; V gene: TRBV5-1; CDR3 protein: ASSLAGGVKNIQY
CDR3 length: 13; D gene: TRBD1; V gene: TRBV6-5; CDR3 protein: ASSQDRGGNQPQH
CDR3 length: 14; D gene: TRBD1; V gene: TRBV11-2; CDR3 protein: ASSLGYGTGVGEQY
CDR3 length: 12; D gene: TRBD1; V gene: TRBV10-2; CDR3 protein: ASSDGTGFTEAF
CDR3 length: 13; D gene: TRBD2; V gene: TRBV28; CDR3 protein: ASSLYSGVLNEQF
CDR3 length: 13; D gene: NA; V gene: TRBV2; CDR3 protein: ASRPTGSGNQPQH
CDR3 length: 11; D gene: NA; V gene: TRBV19; CDR3 protein: ASTTLSRAGYT
CDR3 length: 14; D gene: NA; V gene: TRBV7-3; CDR3 protein: ASSSTSQGKGEKLF
CDR3 length: 10; D gene: NA; V gene: TRBV5-6; CDR3 protein: ASSSTDYGYT
CDR3 length: 13; D gene: TRBD2; V gene: TRBV5-1; CDR3 protein: ASSLGRGRGDEQF
CDR3 length: 12; D gene: TRBD1; V gene: TRBV2; CDR3 protein: ASSEGQGVYGYT
CDR3 length: 12; D gene: NA; V gene: TRBV4-1; CDR3 protein: ASTPSMVVTEAF
CDR3 length: 10; D gene: TRBD1; V gene: TRBV30; CDR3 protein: AWNRGPEKLF
CDR3 length: 11; D gene: TRBD2; V gene: TRBV30; CDR3 protein: AWRLAGTYEQY
CDR3 length: 9; D gene: NA; V gene: TRBV11-2; CDR3 protein: ASSLRDTQY
CDR3 length: 11; D gene: NA; V gene: TRBV27; CDR3 protein: ASRFQGVHEQY
CDR3 length: 16; D gene: NA; V gene: TRBV18; CDR3 protein: ASSRTPSRGASGNTIY
CDR3 length: 11; D gene: NA; V gene: TRBV10-1; CDR3 protein: ASSEAGLTEAF
CDR3 length: 11; D gene: NA; V gene: TRBV19; CDR3 protein: ASSQQEGTEAF
CDR3 length: 12; D gene: TRBD1; V gene: TRBV6-1; CDR3 protein: ASSAGQSNTEAF
CDR3 length: 10; D gene: NA; V gene: TRBV7-9; CDR3 protein: ASAEGSPKLF
CDR3 length: 11; D gene: NA; V gene: TRBV13; CDR3 protein: ASSSRGTKGYT
CDR3 length: 13; D gene: NA; V gene: TRBV30; CDR3 protein: AWKHSGIHNYGYT
CDR3 length: 12; D gene: NA; V gene: TRBV2; CDR3 protein: ASNPQGFVVEAF
CDR3 length: 11; D gene: NA; V gene: TRBV7-9; CDR3 protein: ASSLPGLTEAF
CDR3 length: 11; D gene: NA; V gene: TRBV18; CDR3 protein: ASSPPRHVNQY
CDR3 length: 13; D gene: TRBD1; V gene: TRBV4-1; CDR3 protein: ASSREDRATGELF
CDR3 length: 11; D gene: NA; V gene: TRBV27; CDR3 protein: ASSFDRNTEAF
CDR3 length: 11; D gene: NA; V gene: TRBV29-1; CDR3 protein: SVELGMNTEAF
CDR3 length: 13; D gene: TRBD1; V gene: TRBV27; CDR3 protein: ASSLTTGGNTEAF
CDR3 length: 13; D gene: TRBD1; V gene: TRBV28; CDR3 protein: ASSTGDISNTEAF
CDR3 length: 13; D gene: TRBD1; V gene: TRBV5-1; CDR3 protein: ASSPEGAGNQPQH
CDR3 length: 13; D gene: NA; V gene: TRBV18; CDR3 protein: ASSRLPQGSYGYT
CDR3 length: 12; D gene: NA; V gene: TRBV6-1; CDR3 protein: ASSEIGGSYEQY
CDR3 length: 13; D gene: NA; V gene: TRBV7-8; CDR3 protein: ASSPAGQANYGYT
CDR3 length: 13; D gene: TRBD1; V gene: TRBV19; CDR3 protein: ASKPGQGRGQPQH
CDR3 length: 13; D gene: NA; V gene: TRBV9; CDR3 protein: ASSPSGESIYEQY